A single sample gave rise to the 14 T cell receptor beta chains below, sequenced in a study of blood T cell repertoires in COVID-19 (dated by TCRdb to the early 2020s). The library came from the immunoSEQ multiplex PCR assay. Entries here come from immuneACCESS through TCRdb and include only in-frame sequences with V and J called. Some clones fail to appear in such tables; in the studies checked, an unresolved V gene covers under half of the shortfall, and the cause of the remainder is unknown. A total of tens of thousands of clones appear in this sample, more than 70% of them only once. Together, the top ten hold roughly 3.9% of the sample. Material: peripheral blood. These receptors were taken from a man in his sixties or seventies with acute or convalescent COVID-19.

V and J are TRBV9 and TRBJ2-3; a possible D gene is TRBD2 (5 bases). Germline V CDR1 and CDR2: SGDLS, YYNGEE. With 3 bases removed from V and 2 bases from J, the gap between germline ends came to 10 bases. The CDR3 consists of 14 residues. DNA for the CDR3: TGTGCCAGCAGCGCCAGGAGGACCACAGATACGCAGTATTTT. It is translated as CASSARRTTDTQYF.

This rearrangement joins TRBV7-3 to TRBJ2-2; possibly TRBD2 for D (5 bases). CDR3 size: 13 residues. Germline-derived CDR1 and CDR2 are SGHTA and FQGTGA. The V gene lost 3 bases and the J gene lost 6 bases, with 8 bases spanning the gap. CDR3 in DNA: TGTGCCAGCAGCTTGCCGGGGTCCGGGGAGCTGTTTTTT. Translation: CASSLPGSGELFF.

There are a few counts of this clone. This chain links TRBV9 with TRBJ2-5; no reliable D call. Trimming removed 0 bases from V and 0 bases from J, with 9 bases in between. The CDR3 totals 15 residues. Looked up from germline, CDR1 is SGDLS and CDR2 is YYNGEE. Here the CDR3 DNA reads TGTGCCAGCAGCGTAGGGGCAGCCCACCAAGAGACCCAGTACTTC. It translates to CASSVGAAHQETQYF. Variable domain in full (rest from reference TRBV9 and TRBJ2-5): DSGVTQTPKHLITATGQRVTLRCSPRSGDLSVYWYQQSLDQGLQFLIQYYNGEERAKGNILERFSAQQFPDLHSELNLSSLELGDSALYFCASSVGAAHQETQYFGPGTRLLVL.

The V call is TRBV5-4, the J call TRBJ2-1; 13 bases fit TRBD2. CDR3 length: 18 amino acids. Trimming removed 1 base from V and 3 bases from J; junction bases left unmatched: 7. The V gene's germline CDR1 is SGHNT and CDR2 YYREEE (reference sequence). DNA of the CDR3: TGTGCCAGCAGCTTGTCGGCACTAGCGGGGGGGAACTACAATGAGCAGTTCTTC. It specifies CASSLSALAGGNYNEQFF.

V and J are TRBV28 and TRBJ1-3, with 8 bases lining up with TRBD1. Germline assignment: CDR1 MDHEN and CDR2 SYDVKM. The CDR3 length is 15 residues. J lost 0 bases, V lost 4 bases, and 2 bases had no gene match. For the CDR3, the DNA is TGTGCCAGCAGTTCGGGACAGGCCTCTGGAAACACCATATATTTT. Amino acid sequence: CASSSGQASGNTIYF. The full variable domain, completed using reference TRBV28 and TRBJ1-3, is DVKVTQSSRYLVKRTGEKVFLECVQDMDHENMFWYRQDPGLGLRLIYFSYDVKMKEKGDIPEGYSVSREKKERFSLILESASTNQTSMYLCASSSGQASGNTIYFGEGSWLTVV.

V gene TRBV5-1 combines with J gene TRBJ2-7, with 7 bases lining up with TRBD2. The germline gives CDR1 SGHRS, CDR2 YFSETQ. This CDR3 comprises 14 residues. J was trimmed by 2 bases and V by 7 bases; bases with no gene match: 9. The CDR3 nucleotides are TGCGCCAGCCGCCGGGACTACCGCCCCTACGAGCAGTACTTC. Translating gives CASRRDYRPYEQYF.

The V gene is TRBV9, the J gene TRBJ2-7, with 7 bases lining up with TRBD1. V trimming: 0 bases; J trimming: 4 bases; junction bases outside the gene matches: 4. The CDR3 contains 14 residues. From germline, CDR1 is SGDLS and CDR2 YYNGEE. The CDR3 sequence is CASSVASQGYEQYF. CDR3 in DNA: TGTGCCAGCAGCGTAGCATCACAGGGGTACGAGCAGTACTTC.

This chain uses TRBV11-2 with TRBJ2-2, with 9 bases fitting TRBD2. This CDR3 comprises 18 residues. V lost 1 base and J lost 4; bases outside the gene matches: 10. The germline V gene has CDR1 SGHAT and CDR2 FQNNGV. As DNA, the CDR3 is TGTGCCAGCAGCTTAGTCCTTGGCGGGGGGGACCTCACCGGGGAGCTGTTTTTT. It yields the protein CASSLVLGGGDLTGELFF.

The chain combines TRBV6-1 with TRBJ2-5; 8 bases line up with TRBD1. Germline lookup yields CDR1 MNHNS and CDR2 SASEGT. This CDR3 has 14 residues. The ends lost 7 bases at V and 1 base at J; junction bases unmatched: 5. The CDR3 loop reads CASIRQGPQETQYF. CDR3 coding DNA: TGTGCCAGCATCCGACAGGGGCCCCAAGAGACCCAGTACTTC.

The chain couples TRBV3-1 (or the pseudogene TRBV3-2) to TRBJ2-1, with 8 bases lining up with TRBD2. Losses at the gene ends were 0 bases for V and 6 bases for J; bases not matched to a gene: 10. Per the germline V gene, CDR1 is LGHDT and CDR2 is YNNKEL (reference sequence). CDR3 length: 17 amino acids. CDR3 sequence (DNA): TGTGCCAGCAGCCAAGATCGTTGGAATCGGGGGGGCAATGAGCAGTTCTTC. It yields the protein CASSQDRWNRGGNEQFF.

This rearrangement joins TRBV9 to TRBJ1-2, with 7 bases aligning to TRBD1. The CDR3 loop spans 14 amino acids. Trimming removed 0 bases from V and 6 bases from J; junction bases left unmatched: 5. CDR1 SGDLS and CDR2 YYNGEE come from the germline V gene. Here the CDR3 DNA reads TGTGCCAGCAGCGTAGGAACAGGGGCGGATGGCTACACCTTC. Residues: CASSVGTGADGYTF.

This chain joins TRBV2 and TRBJ1-5; 7 positions match TRBD1. Germline CDR1 SNHLY, CDR2 FYNNEI. The CDR3 is 18 amino acids. V shed 4 bases, J shed 2 bases, and the junction held 14 bases outside the gene matches. The CDR3 protein is CASSGGGGGRYGNQPQHF. DNA for the CDR3: TGTGCCAGCAGTGGTGGAGGGGGCGGAAGGTATGGCAATCAGCCCCAGCATTTT.

The V call is TRBV27, the J call TRBJ1-6, with D possibly matching TRBD1 (5 bases). V lost 2 bases and J lost 7, with 9 bases in between. The length of the CDR3 is 14 residues. Germline CDR1 is MNHEY and CDR2 is SMNVEV (reference sequence). For the CDR3, the DNA is TGTGCCAGCAGTTTACTAGGGGCCAATTCACCCCTCCACTTT. This encodes CASSLLGANSPLHF.

The chain is built from TRBV18 and TRBJ2-7; 8 bases match TRBD1. Germline V gives CDR1 KGHSH, CDR2 LQKENI. V shed 2 bases and J 6 bases; nucleotides not matched to a gene: 9. The CDR3 runs to 15 residues. The CDR3 DNA is TGTGCCAGCTCACCAAAAGGACAGGGCTTCGGCGAGCAGTACTTC. As protein: CASSPKGQGFGEQYF.